Listed here are 6 T cell receptor beta chains from one sample, sequenced in a study of T cells in localized non-small cell lung cancer. Profiling relied on immunoSEQ multiplex PCR, and the TCRdb table lists in-frame clones only, not all of them. Of about 48,000 clones listed, approximately 80% are singletons. The sequencing used peripheral blood, collected before any cancer treatment. The source of these receptors is a man aged 35-75 years with stage I squamous cell lung carcinoma.

The chain links TRBV5-8 to TRBJ2-7, with D perhaps matching TRBD1 (5 bases). The CDR3 loop spans 14 amino acids. Trimming took off 4 bases at V and 0 bases at J, with 11 bases between the two ends. CDR1 SGHTS and CDR2 YDEGEE come from the germline V gene. CDR3 sequence reads: CASSLQGPSYEQYF. Here the CDR3 DNA reads TGTGCCAGCAGCCTTCAGGGCCCCTCCTACGAGCAGTACTTC.

V and J are TRBV18 and TRBJ2-7; D is perhaps TRBD1 (6 bases). The V end lost 3 bases, the J end lost 8 bases, and 14 bases lay between the germline ends. CDR1 and CDR2 (germline): KGHSH, LQKENI. This CDR3 region has 13 residues. The CDR3 sequence is CASSPPTQGKQYF. CDR3 in DNA: TGTGCCAGCTCACCCCCAACACAGGGAAAGCAGTACTTC.

The chain employs TRBV9 and TRBJ2-2, with D perhaps matching TRBD1 or TRBD2 (5 bases each). The CDR3 has 15 residues. Trimming took off 4 bases at V and 2 bases at J, with 12 bases between the two ends. Germline V gene data show CDR1 as SGDLS and CDR2 as YYNGEE. In DNA, the CDR3 is TGTGCCAGCAGCAGAGGGACGGCCAACACCGGGGAGCTGTTTTTT. Its protein is CASSRGTANTGELFF.

This clone was recorded only once. The chain joins TRBV28 to TRBJ1-4; D is unresolved. The CDR3 is 16 amino acids. The V and J ends lost 2 bases and 0 bases respectively, with 10 bases between them. Germline CDR1 and CDR2: MDHEN and SYDVKM. The CDR3 DNA follows: TGTGCCAGCAGTTTAAAGCGGCGGGCAACTAATGAAAAACTGTTTTTT. It is translated as CASSLKRRATNEKLFF.

There are a few counts of this clone. J is TRBJ2-7 and V is TRBV28; D is tentatively TRBD1 or TRBD2 (6 bases each). Germline lookup yields CDR1 MDHEN and CDR2 SYDVKM. Trimming shortened V by 7 bases and J by 7 bases, and 14 bases separated the two germline ends. The CDR3 is 12 amino acids. The CDR3 spells CASTHREEEQYF. The CDR3 DNA follows: TGTGCCAGCACCCACAGGGAGGAGGAGCAGTACTTC.

The chain combines TRBV5-6 with TRBJ1-2, with 8 nucleotides matching TRBD1. The V gene end was trimmed by 2 bases and the J gene end by 6 bases; junction bases not matched to a gene: 12. Germline CDR1 is SGHDT and CDR2 is YYEEEE. The length of the CDR3 is 16 residues. CDR3 sequence reads: CASSFAGGAENNGYTF. CDR3 DNA sequence: TGTGCCAGCAGCTTCGCAGGGGGCGCAGAAAATAATGGCTACACCTTC.